The rows below give T cell receptor beta chains drawn from one sample of a study of shared clonotypes between healthy human individuals. Data came from immunoSEQ multiplex PCR; TCRdb stores just in-frame clones and leaves some out. Of 2,500,000 or so clones listed, around 93% are singletons. The sample consisted of naive CD4+ T cells from PBMCs. These receptors originate from a man between 18 and 29 years old in good health. Some clones in this sample may be carry-over from other donors' samples. Each CDR3 is given with its conserved first and last residue. The order of the fields is CDR3 protein, CDR3 DNA, J gene, V gene, D gene, clone size. D genes are given only for firm matches. Expanded clones are given a class, and other clones once, few, many or no size at all.

CASSQVPFTETQYF TGCGCCAGCAGCCAAGTGCCCTTTACGGAGACCCAGTACTTC TRBJ2-5 TRBV4-1 . .
CASSYQLASQETQYF TGCGCCAGCAGCTACCAACTAGCGTCCCAAGAGACCCAGTACTTC TRBJ2-5 TRBV5-1 TRBD2 .
CASSLRQNTEAFF TGTGCCAGCAGCTTGCGGCAAAACACTGAAGCTTTCTTT TRBJ1-1 TRBV7-3 . .
CSVGPTRVGETQYF TGCAGCGTTGGACCGACCAGGGTCGGGGAGACCCAGTACTTC TRBJ2-5 TRBV29-1 . .
CASSQGPSYSYEQYF TGCGCCAGCAGCCAAGGACCCTCCTACTCCTACGAGCAGTACTTC TRBJ2-7 TRBV5-1 . .
CASSPGLREGEQFF TGTGCCAGCAGCCCCGGGCTCCGAGAGGGTGAGCAGTTCTTC TRBJ2-1 TRBV7-3 . once
CSAPEDYEQYF TGCAGTGCCCCGGAGGACTACGAGCAGTACTTC TRBJ2-7 TRBV20-1 . .
CAVGDRGGPQPQHF TGTGCCGTCGGGGACAGGGGGGGCCCTCAGCCCCAGCATTTT TRBJ1-5 TRBV10-3 TRBD1 .
CASSPDTGELFF TGTGCCAGCAGCCCAGACACCGGGGAGCTGTTTTTT TRBJ2-2 TRBV7-9 . once
CASSAQGSVRLGEAFF TGTGCCAGCAGCGCTCAGGGCTCCGTCAGGTTGGGTGAAGCTTTCTTT TRBJ1-1 TRBV9 . .
CASSQMRLAYGEQFF TGCGCCAGCAGCCAAATGCGACTAGCGTACGGTGAGCAGTTCTTC TRBJ2-1 TRBV4-3 TRBD2 .
CSAAGRDF TGCAGTGCTGCAGGGCGAGACTTC TRBJ2-5 TRBV20-1 . .
CASSLGGIGNTIYF TGTGCCAGCAGCTTAGGGGGAATTGGAAACACCATATATTTT TRBJ1-3 TRBV7-3 . .
CASSLQGSGNTIYF TGCGCCAGCAGCTTGCAAGGCTCTGGAAACACCATATATTTT TRBJ1-3 TRBV5-1 . .
CASSQDQRTDTQYF TGTGCCAGCAGCCAAGACCAGAGGACAGATACGCAGTATTTT TRBJ2-3 TRBV4-2 . .
CASSQDHSSGSYYEQYF TGTGCCAGCAGCCAAGATCATTCAAGCGGGAGTTACTACGAGCAGTACTTC TRBJ2-7 TRBV4-2 TRBD2 .
CASSYRGQANEKLFF TGTGCCAGCAGCTACAGGGGGCAAGCTAATGAAAAACTGTTTTTT TRBJ1-4 TRBV5-6 TRBD1 .
CASSILAGGTYEQYF TGTGCCAGCAGCATTCTAGCGGGAGGGACCTACGAGCAGTACTTC TRBJ2-7 TRBV7-3 TRBD2 .
CASSPMLEGHGYTF TGTGCCAGCTCACCAATGCTTGAAGGGCATGGCTACACCTTC TRBJ1-2 TRBV18 . .
CASSYFNTGELFF TGTGCCAGCAGTTACTTTAACACCGGGGAGCTGTTTTTT TRBJ2-2 TRBV6-5 . .
CASSLQGDTGNTIYF TGTGCCAGCAGCTTACAGGGAGATACTGGAAACACCATATATTTT TRBJ1-3 TRBV7-8 . .
CASSQELFTGNTIYF TGTGCCAGCTCACAGGAGCTCTTTACCGGAAACACCATATATTTT TRBJ1-3 TRBV18 . .
CASSRPGQQETQYF TGTGCCAGCAGTCGTCCGGGACAGCAAGAGACCCAGTACTTC TRBJ2-5 TRBV28 TRBD1 .
CASSPGTSGLSWETQYF TGTGCCAGCAGCCCTGGGACTAGCGGACTGTCGTGGGAGACCCAGTACTTC TRBJ2-5 TRBV7-2 TRBD2 .
CASSQEGGGSGSNEQFF TGTGCCAGCAGCCAAGAAGGGGGTGGCAGCGGGAGTAATGAGCAGTTCTTC TRBJ2-1 TRBV4-2 TRBD2 .
CASSFFPGSTGELFF TGTGCCAGCAGCTTTTTTCCGGGTAGCACCGGGGAGCTGTTTTTT TRBJ2-2 TRBV7-2 . .
CATSREGTSGYEQYF TGTGCCACCAGCAGAGAGGGGACTAGCGGGTACGAGCAGTACTTC TRBJ2-7 TRBV15 TRBD2 .
CASTASRGTGFYGYTF TGTGCCAGCACCGCGAGCAGGGGGACAGGTTTCTATGGCTACACCTTC TRBJ1-2 TRBV11-2 TRBD1 once
CAWSVAETQYF TGTGCCTGGAGTGTTGCTGAGACCCAGTACTTC TRBJ2-5 TRBV30 . .
CASKLGDPGAFF TGTGCCAGCAAGTTGGGGGACCCTGGAGCTTTCTTT TRBJ1-1 TRBV2 . .
CASSPVAGGTDTQYF TGTGCCAGCAGTCCAGTAGCGGGAGGCACAGATACGCAGTATTTT TRBJ2-3 TRBV28 TRBD2 .
CASSPPGTQGYGYTF TGTGCCAGCAGCCCCCCAGGGACCCAGGGCTATGGCTACACCTTC TRBJ1-2 TRBV5-4 . .
CASGALGGYTF TGTGCCAGCGGGGCCTTGGGGGGCTACACCTTC TRBJ1-2 TRBV28 . .
CASSNDRNTEAFF TGTGCCAGTAGTAACGACAGGAACACTGAAGCTTTCTTT TRBJ1-1 TRBV19 . few
CASSSGQGKQYF TGTGCCAGCAGCAGCGGACAGGGAAAACAGTACTTC TRBJ2-7 TRBV7-2 TRBD1 .
CASSPGTSGGFQETQYF TGCGCCAGCAGCCCCGGGACTAGCGGGGGATTTCAAGAGACCCAGTACTTC TRBJ2-5 TRBV5-1 TRBD2 .
CASSRIGGAFF TGTGCCAGCAGTCGGATTGGAGGAGCTTTCTTT TRBJ1-1 TRBV6-5 . .
CASSLRQEETQYF TGTGCCAGCAGTTTAAGACAGGAAGAGACCCAGTACTTC TRBJ2-5 TRBV28 . .
CASSIDRVSYEQYF TGTGCCAGCAGTATTGACAGGGTATCCTACGAGCAGTACTTC TRBJ2-7 TRBV2 TRBD1 once
CASSLVSGLPGELFF TGTGCCAGCAGCTTAGTCTCAGGTCTACCCGGGGAGCTGTTTTTT TRBJ2-2 TRBV7-8 . .
CASSYRGQGEQYF TGTGCCAGCAGTTACAGGGGGCAGGGCGAGCAGTACTTC TRBJ2-7 TRBV27 TRBD1 .
CSVEQHQNTEAFF TGCAGCGTTGAACAGCACCAGAACACTGAAGCTTTCTTT TRBJ1-1 TRBV29-1 . few
CASSLSSRGYGYTF TGTGCCAGCAGTCTTTCCTCGAGGGGCTATGGCTACACCTTC TRBJ1-2 TRBV6-5 . .
CASSKGQSPYEQYF TGTGCCAGCAGTAAGGGACAGTCCCCCTACGAGCAGTACTTC TRBJ2-7 TRBV6-1 TRBD1 .
CASSLTSHSGEQFF TGTGCCAGCAGCTTAACGTCCCATAGCGGTGAGCAGTTCTTC TRBJ2-1 TRBV7-3 . .
CASSELAGAGELFF TGCGCCAGCAGTGAGCTAGCGGGAGCTGGGGAGCTGTTTTTT TRBJ2-2 TRBV10-1 TRBD2 .
CASSFEAGPPYEQYF TGCGCCAGCAGCTTCGAAGCAGGGCCTCCCTACGAGCAGTACTTC TRBJ2-7 TRBV5-1 . .
CASSSGLAGPEQYF TGTGCCAGCAGCTCAGGACTAGCGGGACCCGAGCAGTACTTC TRBJ2-7 TRBV7-9 TRBD2 .
CASSLLRDTADYEQYF TGCGCCAGCAGCTTGCTCCGGGACACCGCGGACTACGAGCAGTACTTC TRBJ2-7 TRBV5-1 . .
CSVATGITEAFF TGCAGCGTAGCCACAGGAATCACTGAAGCTTTCTTT TRBJ1-1 TRBV29-1 . few
CAWSGYGDGLEQYF TGTGCCTGGAGTGGGTACGGGGACGGCCTCGAGCAGTACTTC TRBJ2-7 TRBV30 . .
CASSFGLAGDTQYF TGTGCCAGCAGCTTCGGGCTAGCGGGAGATACGCAGTATTTT TRBJ2-3 TRBV7-3 TRBD2 once
CASSSGQGNEQYF TGCGCCAGCAGCTCGGGACAGGGCAACGAGCAGTACTTC TRBJ2-7 TRBV5-1 TRBD1 .
CASSTRPGRTHEQYF TGCGCCAGCAGCACCCGGCCCGGGAGAACCCACGAGCAGTACTTC TRBJ2-7 TRBV5-1 . .